The text below deals with one T cell receptor (beta chain). The data originate from a study of blood T cell repertoires in COVID-19. In the study overall: COVID-19 samples, acute and convalescent, were from the United States, Italy and Spain. PBMCs, B-cell-depleted T cells, or T cells provided the cDNA or gDNA that made up the material.

Sequencing was performed with immunoSEQ multiplex PCR; in TCRdb, only in-frame clones are kept and a portion is missing. This table has approximately 160,000 clones, around 85% appearing once. V trimming: 5 bases; J trimming: 6 bases; junction bases outside the gene matches: 9. This CDR3 region has 16 residues. Germline V gene lookup returns CDR1 SGHTA and CDR2 FQGTGA. The chain uses TRBV7-3 and TRBJ2-1; 11 nucleotides agree with TRBD2. The TCR originated in a man aged 55 to 69 who had recovered from COVID-19. Material: peripheral blood. CDR3 region: CASSPRVAGGRNEQFF. CDR3 DNA sequence: TGTGCCAGCAGCCCTAGGGTAGCGGGGGGGCGCAATGAGCAGTTCTTC.